This T cell receptor (beta chain) was identified during a study of shared clonotypes between healthy human individuals. General observations from the study: The study generally estimated greater richness for naive than memory subsets.

As regards this clone: Its antigen is not known.

Germline CDR1 is LNHDA and CDR2 is SQIVND (reference sequence). This CDR3 region has 15 residues. The V and J ends lost 5 bases and 2 bases respectively, with 10 bases between them. Sequencing was at deep level. Per the original methods: ImmunoSEQ yielded junction-only sequences lacking quality scores, so filtering differed. TCRdb's copy holds only in-frame clones and misses some; the assay was immunoSEQ multiplex PCR. That table supplies the V and J calls and clone size; D and trimming were determined from the DNA. Of 2,500,000 or so clones listed, approximately 94% were seen once; the top ten hold approximately 0.35%.

This rearrangement joins TRBV19 to TRBJ2-6; D unresolved. The TCR sequence derives from a man aged 18 to 30 in good health. Some clones in this sample may be carry-over from other donors' samples. Sample: naive CD4+ T cells from PBMCs. Subset of the sample: CD45RA+ positively selected. Written as DNA, the CDR3 is TGTGCCAGTAGTCTGGACCCGGCTGGGGCCAACGTCCTGACTTTC. Its protein is CASSLDPAGANVLTF.